These 2 T cell receptor beta chains came from one sample sequenced in a study of technical replicates of blood from a handful of donors (dated by TCRdb to between 2016 and 2019). Receptors were amplified or captured by the immunoSEQ multiplex PCR assay. The immuneACCESS repertoire file appears here via TCRdb, limited to in-frame rearrangements. These files lack a portion of the clones; in checked studies, under half of the deficit traces to unresolved V genes, and the cause of the others is not known. The sample profile shows more than 65,000 clones; roughly 94% of them were found once. The leading ten clones occupy around 0.25% of the sample. The specimen was T cells isolated from PBMCs. These receptors were collected from a human donor in good health.

This clone was counted only a few times. This chain joins TRBV6-5 and TRBJ1-1; D is possibly TRBD1 (6 bases). Germline-derived CDR1 and CDR2 are MNHEY and SVGAGI. The V end was cut by 4 bases, the J end by 7 bases, with 16 bases between. The CDR3 sequence is 14 residues long. CDR3 region: CASSFSGAGGEAFF. The DNA of the CDR3 is TGTGCCAGCAGTTTCTCGGGGGCAGGAGGTGAAGCTTTCTTT.

This clone was seen a few times. The V and J genes are TRBV11-3 and TRBJ1-1; TRBD1 matches at 8 bases. CDR3 size: 14 residues. The germline CDR1 and CDR2 sequences are SGHNT and YENEEA. V lost 4 bases to trimming and J lost 5 bases; unmatched junction nucleotides: 6. CDR3 residues: CASSSSGGATEAFF. CDR3 sequence (DNA): TGTGCCAGCAGCTCCTCAGGGGGCGCGACTGAAGCTTTCTTT.